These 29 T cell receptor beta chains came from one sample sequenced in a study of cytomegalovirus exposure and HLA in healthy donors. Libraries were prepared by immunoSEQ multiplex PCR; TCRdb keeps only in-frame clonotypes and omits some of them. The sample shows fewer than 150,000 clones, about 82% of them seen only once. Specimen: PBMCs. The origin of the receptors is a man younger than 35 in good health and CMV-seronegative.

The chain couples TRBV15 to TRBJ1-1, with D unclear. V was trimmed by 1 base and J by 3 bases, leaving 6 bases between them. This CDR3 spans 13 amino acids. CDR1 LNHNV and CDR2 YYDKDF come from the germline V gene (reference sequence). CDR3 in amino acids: CATSRGRDTEAFF. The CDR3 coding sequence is TGTGCCACCAGCAGAGGGAGGGACACTGAAGCTTTCTTT.

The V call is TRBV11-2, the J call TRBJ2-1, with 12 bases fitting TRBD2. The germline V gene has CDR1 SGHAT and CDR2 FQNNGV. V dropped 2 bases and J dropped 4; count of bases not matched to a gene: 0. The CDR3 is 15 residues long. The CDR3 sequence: CASSLTSGRYNEQFF. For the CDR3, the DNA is TGTGCCAGCAGCTTAACTAGCGGGAGGTACAATGAGCAGTTCTTC.

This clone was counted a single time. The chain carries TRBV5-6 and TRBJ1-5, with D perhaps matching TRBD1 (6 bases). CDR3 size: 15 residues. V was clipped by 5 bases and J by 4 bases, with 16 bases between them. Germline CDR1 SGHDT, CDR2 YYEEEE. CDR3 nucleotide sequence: TGTGCCAGCAGTAGGGGATACAGGGAGAATCAGCCCCAGCATTTT. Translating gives CASSRGYRENQPQHF.

The CDR3: CSVEVQGVGTEAFF. The CDR3 DNA is TGCAGCGTTGAAGTACAGGGAGTGGGCACTGAAGCTTTCTTT. V gene TRBV29-1 combines with J gene TRBJ1-1, with D maybe TRBD1 (6 bases). CDR1 and CDR2 (germline): SQVTM, ANQGSEA. The ends were cut back, 1 base at V and 4 bases at J, with 13 bases in the middle. CDR3 size: 14 residues. Using reference TRBV29-1 and TRBJ1-1 for the parts outside the CDR3, the full variable domain is SAVISQKPSRDICQRGTSLTIQCQVDSQVTMMFWYRQQPGQSLTLIATANQGSEATYESGFVIDKFPISRPNLTFSTLTVSNMSPEDSSIYLCSVEVQGVGTEAFFGQGTRLTVV.

In DNA, the CDR3 is TGTGCCAGCAGTCATAAGATATTGGGCGGGGATACGCAGTATTTT. Translation: CASSHKILGGDTQYF. The chain employs TRBV27 and TRBJ2-3, with D possibly being TRBD2 (5 bases). This CDR3 region has 15 residues. Germline V gene data show CDR1 as MNHEY and CDR2 as SMNVEV (reference sequence). V gave up 5 bases and J gave up 6 bases, with 18 bases separating them.

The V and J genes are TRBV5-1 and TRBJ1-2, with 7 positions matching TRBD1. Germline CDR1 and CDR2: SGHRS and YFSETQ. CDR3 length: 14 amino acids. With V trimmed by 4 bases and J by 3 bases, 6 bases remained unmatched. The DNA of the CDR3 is TGCGCCAGCAGCCCTAGGACAGGTGACTATGGCTACACCTTC. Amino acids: CASSPRTGDYGYTF. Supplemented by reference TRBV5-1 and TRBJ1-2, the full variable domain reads KAGVTQTPRYLIKTRGQQVTLSCSPISGHRSVSWYQQTPGQGLQFLFEYFSETQRNKGNFPGRFSGRQFSNSRSEMNVSTLELGDSALYLCASSPRTGDYGYTFGSGTRLTVV.

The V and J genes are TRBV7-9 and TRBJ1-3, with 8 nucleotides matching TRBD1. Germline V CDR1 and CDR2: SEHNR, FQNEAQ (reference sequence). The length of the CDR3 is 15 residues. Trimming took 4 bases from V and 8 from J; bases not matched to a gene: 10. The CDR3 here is CASSSDRESSHTIYF. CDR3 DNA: TGTGCCAGCAGCTCGGACAGGGAGTCAAGTCACACCATATATTTT.

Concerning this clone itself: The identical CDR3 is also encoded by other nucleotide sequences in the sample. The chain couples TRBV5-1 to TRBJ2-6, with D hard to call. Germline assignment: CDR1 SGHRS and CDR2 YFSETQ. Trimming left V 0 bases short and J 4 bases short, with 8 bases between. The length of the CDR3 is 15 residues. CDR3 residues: CASSLDSSGANVLTF. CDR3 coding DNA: TGCGCCAGCAGCTTGGACAGCTCCGGGGCCAACGTCCTGACTTTC. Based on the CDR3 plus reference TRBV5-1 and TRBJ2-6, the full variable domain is KAGVTQTPRYLIKTRGQQVTLSCSPISGHRSVSWYQQTPGQGLQFLFEYFSETQRNKGNFPGRFSGRQFSNSRSEMNVSTLELGDSALYLCASSLDSSGANVLTFGAGSRLTVL.

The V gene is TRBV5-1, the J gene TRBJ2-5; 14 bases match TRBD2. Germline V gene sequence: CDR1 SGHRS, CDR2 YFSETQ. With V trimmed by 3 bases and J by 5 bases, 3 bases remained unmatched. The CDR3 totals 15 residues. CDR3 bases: TGCGCCAGCAGCTACGGACTAGCGGGAGGCGAGACCCAGTACTTC. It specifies CASSYGLAGGETQYF.

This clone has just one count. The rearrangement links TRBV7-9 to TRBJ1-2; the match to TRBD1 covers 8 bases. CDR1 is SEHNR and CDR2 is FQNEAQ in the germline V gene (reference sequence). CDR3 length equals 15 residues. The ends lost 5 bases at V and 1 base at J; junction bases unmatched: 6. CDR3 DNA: TGTGCCAGCAGCCTTGACAGGGGTGGTAACTATGGCTACACCTTC. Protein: CASSLDRGGNYGYTF.

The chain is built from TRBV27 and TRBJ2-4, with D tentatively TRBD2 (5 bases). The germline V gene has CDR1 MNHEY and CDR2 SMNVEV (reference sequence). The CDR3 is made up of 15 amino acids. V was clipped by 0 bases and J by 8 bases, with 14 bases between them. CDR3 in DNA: TGTGCCAGCAGTTTATCGACGGGGTATGGGGACATTCAGTACTTC. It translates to CASSLSTGYGDIQYF.

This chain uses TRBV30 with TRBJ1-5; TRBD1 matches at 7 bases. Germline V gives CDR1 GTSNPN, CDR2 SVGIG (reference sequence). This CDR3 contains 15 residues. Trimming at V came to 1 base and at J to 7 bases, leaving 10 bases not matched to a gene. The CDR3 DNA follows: TGTGCCTGGAGTGCAGGGGACAGTTCCAGACAGCCCCAGCATTTT. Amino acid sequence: CAWSAGDSSRQPQHF.

The chain's CDR3 is CASSFFPIGGYGYTF. The CDR3 DNA reads TGTGCCAGCAGTTTTTTTCCCATCGGGGGCTATGGCTACACCTTC. V usage is TRBV27 and J usage is TRBJ1-2; tentatively, D is TRBD1 (5 bases). V was trimmed by 3 bases and J by 4 bases, leaving 15 bases between them. Germline V gene sequence: CDR1 MNHEY, CDR2 SMNVEV (reference sequence). The CDR3 has 15 residues.

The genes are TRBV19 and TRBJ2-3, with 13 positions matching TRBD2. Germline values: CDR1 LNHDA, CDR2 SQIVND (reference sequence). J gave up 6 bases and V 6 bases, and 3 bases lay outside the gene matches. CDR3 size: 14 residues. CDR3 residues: CASSGLAGEDTQYF. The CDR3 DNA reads TGTGCCAGTAGCGGACTAGCGGGAGAGGATACGCAGTATTTT.

The CDR3 nucleotides are TGCGCCAGCAGTGTCCTAGCGGGATCCTACAATGAGCAGTTCTTC. Amino acids: CASSVLAGSYNEQFF. The V gene is TRBV10-1, the J gene TRBJ2-1, with 9 bases aligning to TRBD2. Germline V gene sequence: CDR1 WNHNN, CDR2 SYGVQD (reference sequence). With V trimmed by 4 bases and J by 1 base, 2 bases remained unmatched. The CDR3 runs 15 residues.

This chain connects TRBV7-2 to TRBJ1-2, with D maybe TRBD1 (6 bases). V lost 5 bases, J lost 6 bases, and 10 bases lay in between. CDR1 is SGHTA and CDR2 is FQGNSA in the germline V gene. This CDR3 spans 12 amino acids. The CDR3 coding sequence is TGTGCCAGCAGCAACAGGGAAAATGGCTACACCTTC. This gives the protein CASSNRENGYTF.

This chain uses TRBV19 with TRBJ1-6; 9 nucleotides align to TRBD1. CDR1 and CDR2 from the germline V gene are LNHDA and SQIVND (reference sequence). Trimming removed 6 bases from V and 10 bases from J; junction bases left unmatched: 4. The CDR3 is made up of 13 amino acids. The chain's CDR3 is CASREDRGSPLHF. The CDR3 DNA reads TGTGCCAGTAGAGAGGACAGGGGATCACCCCTCCACTTT.

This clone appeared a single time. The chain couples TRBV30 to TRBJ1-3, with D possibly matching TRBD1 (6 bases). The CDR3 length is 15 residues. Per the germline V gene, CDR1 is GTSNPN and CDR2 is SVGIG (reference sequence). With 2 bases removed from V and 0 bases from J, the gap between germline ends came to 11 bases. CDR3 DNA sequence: TGTGCCTGGAGTCGTAAGGACAGCTCTGGAAACACCATATATTTT. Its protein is CAWSRKDSSGNTIYF.

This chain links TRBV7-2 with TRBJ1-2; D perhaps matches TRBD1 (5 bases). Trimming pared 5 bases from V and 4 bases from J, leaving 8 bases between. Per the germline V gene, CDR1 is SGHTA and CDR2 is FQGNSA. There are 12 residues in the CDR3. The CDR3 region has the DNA TGTGCCAGCAGCAAGACAGCCTATGGCTACACCTTC. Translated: CASSKTAYGYTF.

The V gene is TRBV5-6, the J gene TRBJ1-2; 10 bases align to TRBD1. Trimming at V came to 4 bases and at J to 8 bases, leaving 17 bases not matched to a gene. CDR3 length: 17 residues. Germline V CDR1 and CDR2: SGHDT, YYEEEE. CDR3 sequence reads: CASSIRTGGNLPEGYTF. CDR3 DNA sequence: TGTGCCAGCAGCATCAGGACAGGGGGGAACCTTCCTGAGGGCTACACCTTC.

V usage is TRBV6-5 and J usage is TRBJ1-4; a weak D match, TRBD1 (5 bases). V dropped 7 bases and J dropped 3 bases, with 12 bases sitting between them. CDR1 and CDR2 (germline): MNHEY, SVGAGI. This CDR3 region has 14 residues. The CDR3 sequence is CASKPGVANEKLFF. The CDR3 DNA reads TGTGCCAGCAAACCGGGGGTTGCTAATGAAAAACTGTTTTTT.

The CDR3 DNA reads TGCGCCAGCAGCCGACAGTCTAACTATGGCTACACCTTC. This sequence encodes CASSRQSNYGYTF. The chain is built from TRBV10-1 and TRBJ1-2, with D perhaps TRBD1 (5 bases). The CDR3 has 13 residues. The V and J ends lost 6 bases and 0 bases respectively, with 8 bases between them. Germline lookup yields CDR1 WNHNN and CDR2 SYGVQD (reference sequence).

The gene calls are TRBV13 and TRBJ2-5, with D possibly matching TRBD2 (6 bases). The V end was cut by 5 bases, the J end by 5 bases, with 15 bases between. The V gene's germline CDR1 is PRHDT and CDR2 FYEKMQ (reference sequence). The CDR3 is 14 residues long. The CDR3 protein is CASSQRLDPETQYF. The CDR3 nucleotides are TGTGCCAGCAGCCAACGACTAGACCCGGAGACCCAGTACTTC.

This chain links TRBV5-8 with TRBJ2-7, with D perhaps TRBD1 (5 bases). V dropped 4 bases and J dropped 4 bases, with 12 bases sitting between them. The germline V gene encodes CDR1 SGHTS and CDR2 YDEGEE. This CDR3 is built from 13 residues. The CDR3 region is CASSRGRVYEQYF. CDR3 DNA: TGTGCCAGCAGCAGGGGCAGGGTGTACGAGCAGTACTTC.

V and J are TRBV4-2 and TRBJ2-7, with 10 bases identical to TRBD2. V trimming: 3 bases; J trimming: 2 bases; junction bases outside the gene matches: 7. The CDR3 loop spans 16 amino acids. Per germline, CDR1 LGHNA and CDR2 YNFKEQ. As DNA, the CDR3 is TGTGCCAGCAGCCATGGAAGAGGGACTAGCGCCTACGAGCAGTACTTC. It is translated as CASSHGRGTSAYEQYF.

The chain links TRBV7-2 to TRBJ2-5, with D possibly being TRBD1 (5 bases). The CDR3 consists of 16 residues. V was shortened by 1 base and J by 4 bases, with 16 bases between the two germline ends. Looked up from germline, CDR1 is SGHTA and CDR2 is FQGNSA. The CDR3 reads CASSLGSQFRGETQYF. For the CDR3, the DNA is TGTGCCAGCAGCTTAGGGTCACAATTTAGGGGAGAGACCCAGTACTTC.

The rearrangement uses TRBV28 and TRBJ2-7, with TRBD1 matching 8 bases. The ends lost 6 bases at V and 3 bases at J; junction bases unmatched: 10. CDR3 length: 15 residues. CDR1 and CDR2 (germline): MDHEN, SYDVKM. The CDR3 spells CASRTKPGQDYEQYF. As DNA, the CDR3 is TGTGCCAGCAGAACTAAGCCGGGACAGGACTACGAGCAGTACTTC.

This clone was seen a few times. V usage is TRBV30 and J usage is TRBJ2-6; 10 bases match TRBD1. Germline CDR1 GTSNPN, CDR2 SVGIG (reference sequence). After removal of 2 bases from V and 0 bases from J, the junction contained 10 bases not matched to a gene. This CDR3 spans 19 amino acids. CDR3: CAWSPPMGQGFSGANVLTF. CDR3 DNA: TGTGCCTGGAGTCCACCGATGGGACAGGGGTTCTCTGGGGCCAACGTCCTGACTTTC.

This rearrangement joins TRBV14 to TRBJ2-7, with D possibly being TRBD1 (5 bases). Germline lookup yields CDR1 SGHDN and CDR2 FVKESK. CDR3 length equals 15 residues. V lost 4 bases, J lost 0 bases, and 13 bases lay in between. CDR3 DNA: TGTGCCAGCAGCCCTTGGGGCGAAATCTCCTACGAGCAGTACTTC. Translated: CASSPWGEISYEQYF.